These 26 T cell receptor beta chains originate from one sample sequenced in a study of shared clonotypes between healthy human individuals. Generated by immunoSEQ multiplex PCR, the TCRdb table keeps only in-frame clones and is missing some. The table lists roughly 2 million clones, around 95% of them singletons. Sample: naive CD4+ T cells sorted from blood. The sample's subset: CD45RA+ positively selected. Receptors originate from a man between 18 and 29 years old in good health.

This chain connects TRBV19 to TRBJ1-5; a possible D gene is TRBD1 (6 bases). V lost 7 bases and J 0 bases, leaving 7 bases between the germline ends. The CDR3 length is 13 residues. Germline V gives CDR1 LNHDA, CDR2 SQIVND (reference sequence). The CDR3 DNA follows: TGTGCCAGTACAGGGGTTAGCAATCAGCCCCAGCATTTT. Its translation is CASTGVSNQPQHF.

The chain uses TRBV5-4 and TRBJ1-3; no definite D call. This CDR3 comprises 16 residues. Germline lookup yields CDR1 SGHNT and CDR2 YYREEE (reference sequence). V was cut by 0 bases and J by 0 bases, with 10 bases left in between. The CDR3 nucleotides are TGTGCCAGCAGCTTGGGATCTAGGAACTCTGGAAACACCATATATTTT. Residues: CASSLGSRNSGNTIYF. The full variable domain, its missing parts supplied by reference TRBV5-4 and TRBJ1-3, is ETGVTQSPTHLIKTRGQQVTLRCSSQSGHNTVSWYQQALGQGPQFIFQYYREEENGRGNFPPRFSGLQFPNYSSELNVNALELDDSALYLCASSLGSRNSGNTIYFGEGSWLTVV.

This clone was detected only once. The chain is built from TRBV7-2 and TRBJ2-1; weak D call: TRBD2 (5 bases). The CDR3 loop spans 15 amino acids. Trimming took off 5 bases at V and 2 bases at J, with 13 bases between the two ends. Germline V CDR1 and CDR2: SGHTA, FQGNSA. The CDR3, as DNA: TGTGCCAGCAGCCCCTTTCAAGCGGCCTACAATGAGCAGTTCTTC. Translated, it gives CASSPFQAAYNEQFF.

The chain combines TRBV28 with TRBJ2-7, with TRBD1 matching 7 bases. Losses at the gene ends were 7 bases for V and 9 bases for J; bases not matched to a gene: 12. This CDR3 is built from 13 residues. Germline CDR1 is MDHEN and CDR2 is SYDVKM. The CDR3 reads CASIDRDLRGQYF. The CDR3, as DNA: TGTGCCAGCATCGACAGGGACCTACGGGGGCAGTACTTC.

This chain uses TRBV30 with TRBJ2-1; D gene ambiguous. The V and J ends lost 3 bases and 10 bases respectively, with 13 bases between them. From germline, CDR1 is GTSNPN and CDR2 SVGIG (reference sequence). This CDR3 region has 12 residues. CDR3 bases: TGTGCCTGGAGCCAACTTTTGGGGGAGCAGTTCTTC. This encodes CAWSQLLGEQFF.

The rearrangement links TRBV5-4 to TRBJ2-5, with 14 bases lining up with TRBD2. V shed 0 bases and J 5 bases; nucleotides not matched to a gene: 6. Germline CDR1 reads SGHNT; CDR2 reads YYREEE (reference sequence). The CDR3 covers 17 residues. CDR3 bases: TGTGCCAGCAGCTTGGGGACTAGCGGGGGGCTTTTGGAGACCCAGTACTTC. It codes for CASSLGTSGGLLETQYF.

Note on this clone: This sample includes further DNA sequences coding for the same CDR3. The J gene is TRBJ2-7, the V gene TRBV30; D is uncertain. The V gene's germline CDR1 is GTSNPN and CDR2 SVGIG (reference sequence). The V end was cut by 0 bases, the J end by 4 bases, with 7 bases between. There are 12 residues in the CDR3. The CDR3 nucleotides are TGTGCCTGGAGTGTTCGCTCATACGAGCAGTACTTC. Translated, it gives CAWSVRSYEQYF.

CDR3 sequence (DNA): TGTGCGATACAGGACTCTGGAAACACCATATATTTT. This gives the protein CAIQDSGNTIYF. V is TRBV30 and J is TRBJ1-3; tentatively, D is TRBD1 (5 bases). Germline loops: CDR1 GTSNPN, CDR2 SVGIG (reference sequence). The CDR3 length is 12 residues.

The gene calls are TRBV1 and TRBJ2-2; the D call of TRBD2 is as the table states it, not checked on the DNA. TRBV1 is termed a pseudogene. The CDR3 sequence is 14 residues long. Here the CDR3 reads CTSSQGTRSGELFF. As DNA, the CDR3 is TGCACCAGCAGCCAGGGGACTCGCTCCGGGGAGCTGTTTTTT.

This sequence joins TRBV10-3 and TRBJ1-6, with D possibly TRBD1 on 5 matching bases. Trimming took 2 bases from V and 10 from J, leaving 12 bases between them. The CDR3 has 14 amino acids. CDR1 is ENHRY, CDR2 SYGVKD, per germline. The CDR3 region has the DNA TGTGCCATCAGTGAGCTCCAGGGTTCCTCACCCCTCCACTTT. Translating it yields CAISELQGSSPLHF.

The chain is built from TRBV6-5 and TRBJ1-5, with D possibly being TRBD1 (6 bases). V lost 6 bases and J lost 3, with 12 bases in between. CDR3 length: 14 amino acids. Germline loops: CDR1 MNHEY, CDR2 SVGAGI. The CDR3 protein is CASRETGNNQPQHF. The CDR3 nucleotides read TGTGCCAGCAGAGAGACAGGCAACAATCAGCCCCAGCATTTT.

V is TRBV2 and J is TRBJ2-3; D not certain. Trimming stripped 10 bases from V and 2 bases from J, with 19 bases between. CDR1 and CDR2 (germline): SNHLY, FYNNEI. The CDR3 totals 15 residues. CDR3 DNA: TGTGCCACTCCTTCCGGGTCCCCCGTCACAGATACGCAGTATTTT. Translating gives CATPSGSPVTDTQYF.

This rearrangement joins TRBV28 to TRBJ2-7, with D perhaps TRBD1 (6 bases). With 6 bases removed from V and 0 bases from J, the gap between germline ends came to 12 bases. This CDR3 contains 14 residues. From germline, CDR1 is MDHEN and CDR2 SYDVKM. The chain's CDR3 is CASRYTGNSYEQYF. The CDR3 DNA follows: TGTGCCAGCAGGTACACAGGGAACTCCTACGAGCAGTACTTC.

The J gene is TRBJ2-1, the V gene TRBV7-9; 14 nucleotides match TRBD2. This CDR3 comprises 17 residues. Germline values: CDR1 SEHNR, CDR2 FQNEAQ (reference sequence). The V gene end was trimmed by 3 bases and the J gene end by 9 bases; junction bases not matched to a gene: 10. CDR3 in DNA: TGTGCCAGCAGCTTGGGACTAGCGGGAGACCTTTATGGTGAGCAGTTCTTC. It yields the protein CASSLGLAGDLYGEQFF. The entire variable domain, with the rest obtained from reference TRBV7-9 and TRBJ2-1, is as follows: DTGVSQNPRHKITKRGQNVTFRCDPISEHNRLYWYRQTLGQGPEFLTYFQNEAQLEKSRLLSDRFSAERPKGSFSTLEIQRTEQGDSAMYLCASSLGLAGDLYGEQFFGPGTRLTVL.

The gene calls are TRBV18 and TRBJ2-7; 8 bases map to TRBD2. Unmatched junction bases numbered 6, after V lost 2 bases and J lost 3 bases. CDR3 length: 15 residues. Looked up from germline, CDR1 is KGHSH and CDR2 is LQKENI. CDR3 sequence reads: CASSPGVAGLYEQYF. DNA for the CDR3: TGTGCCAGCTCACCAGGGGTAGCGGGACTCTACGAGCAGTACTTC.

CDR3 protein: CASSPGGGTYGYTF. Here the CDR3 DNA reads TGTGCCAGCAGCCCAGGGGGGGGCACCTATGGCTACACCTTC. The V and J genes are TRBV5-6 and TRBJ1-2, with 7 positions matching TRBD1. Trimming at V came to 4 bases and at J to 4 bases, leaving 7 bases not matched to a gene. The CDR3 consists of 14 residues. Germline V CDR1 and CDR2: SGHDT, YYEEEE.

The chain is built from TRBV5-1 and TRBJ1-6, with 7 bases matching TRBD1. The CDR3 is made up of 16 amino acids. Germline CDR1 reads SGHRS; CDR2 reads YFSETQ. V shed 6 bases, J shed 9 bases, and the junction held 15 bases outside the gene matches. DNA for the CDR3: TGCGCCAGCACCTTCTCAGGGGGGTCGAATGGTTCACCCCTCCACTTT. It is translated as CASTFSGGSNGSPLHF.

This chain links TRBV9 with TRBJ1-4; TRBD1 might be the D (6 bases). The CDR3 spans 16 residues. Germline V lookup: CDR1 SGDLS, CDR2 YYNGEE. Trimming pared 3 bases from V and 4 bases from J, leaving 16 bases between. This chain's CDR3 is CASSAARGTLNEKLFF. The CDR3 DNA sequence: TGTGCCAGCAGCGCCGCGCGAGGGACACTTAATGAAAAACTGTTTTTT.

This clone was observed a handful of times. Other nucleotide sequences from this sample produce the same CDR3. V gene TRBV18 combines with J gene TRBJ2-7, with 8 bases matching TRBD2. CDR1 is KGHSH, CDR2 LQKENI, per germline. The CDR3 runs to 13 residues. Trimming took 3 bases from V and 3 from J; bases not matched to a gene: 1. The CDR3 sequence is CASSPGTSYEQYF. As DNA, the CDR3 is TGTGCCAGCTCACCCGGGACTAGCTACGAGCAGTACTTC.

The chain uses TRBV15 and TRBJ1-1; possible D gene TRBD1, 6 bases. This CDR3 comprises 16 residues. Trimming cost V 0 bases and J 4 bases, with 15 bases left between them. Germline V gene data show CDR1 as LNHNV and CDR2 as YYDKDF (reference sequence). The CDR3 nucleotides read TGTGCCACCAGCAGAGACGTTGTAGGGGGAGGCACTGAAGCTTTCTTT. Translation gives CATSRDVVGGGTEAFF.

V is TRBV5-1 and J is TRBJ2-7, with 10 bases lining up with TRBD2. The CDR3 loop spans 15 amino acids. Germline assignment: CDR1 SGHRS and CDR2 YFSETQ. V was clipped by 4 bases and J by 4 bases; unmatched bases: 8. The CDR3 sequence is CASSLTPSGSYEQYF. Written as DNA, the CDR3 is TGCGCCAGCAGCCTCACCCCTAGCGGGAGTTACGAGCAGTACTTC.

This clone was detected a few times. This CDR3 is CASSTSGTVNSPLHF. As DNA, the CDR3 is TGTGCCAGCAGCACCTCCGGGACGGTGAATTCACCCCTCCACTTT. The chain recombines TRBV7-2 with TRBJ1-6; possibly TRBD1 for D (5 bases). Trimming removed 5 bases from V and 7 bases from J, with 15 bases in between. CDR3 length equals 15 residues. Germline V gene data show CDR1 as SGHTA and CDR2 as FQGNSA.

V gene TRBV5-1 combines with J gene TRBJ2-1, with TRBD2 matching over 7 bases. CDR1 SGHRS and CDR2 YFSETQ come from the germline V gene. This CDR3 comprises 15 residues. V dropped 2 bases and J dropped 4; count of bases not matched to a gene: 6. The CDR3 DNA reads as TGCGCCAGCAGCTTCGGCGGGAGCCAGTACAATGAGCAGTTCTTC. Its translation: CASSFGGSQYNEQFF.

The chain is built from TRBV7-2 and TRBJ2-2, with 8 bases fitting TRBD1. CDR1 is SGHTA and CDR2 is FQGNSA in the germline V gene. CDR3 length equals 16 residues. Trimming removed 3 bases from V and 4 bases from J; junction bases left unmatched: 7. The CDR3, as DNA: TGTGCCAGCAGCTTGACGGGACAGGTGATCACCGGGGAGCTGTTTTTT. It is translated as CASSLTGQVITGELFF.

The V and J genes are TRBV6-5 and TRBJ2-5; 10 nucleotides line up with TRBD1. CDR1 and CDR2 (germline): MNHEY, SVGAGI. The CDR3 has 14 residues. Trimming at V came to 6 bases and at J to 5 bases, leaving 6 bases not matched to a gene. CDR3 bases: TGTGCCAGCAGAGGGACAGGGGAGTGGGAGACCCAGTACTTC. Translated: CASRGTGEWETQYF.

V and J are TRBV10-3 and TRBJ2-7; 14 bases are shared with TRBD2. The CDR3 runs to 19 residues. Trimming cost V 3 bases and J 0 bases; bases outside gene matches: 10. Germline CDR1 is ENHRY and CDR2 is SYGVKD. In DNA, the CDR3 is TGTGCCATCAGTGAAGTAGGGACTAGCGGGAGCAGGGGCTCCTACGAGCAGTACTTC. The encoded protein is CAISEVGTSGSRGSYEQYF.